Shown below are 29 T cell receptor beta chains from a single sample sequenced in a study of T cell clonality in common variable immunodeficiency. Data came from immunoSEQ multiplex PCR; TCRdb stores just in-frame clones and leaves some out. This repertoire holds about 34,000 clones, and none appear only once. General study results and limits: Common variable immunodeficiency TCR beta sequences reportedly had fewer deletions and N-nucleotide insertions.

Their specific antigens are unknown. Sample: peripheral blood mononuclear cells. Receptors were obtained from a human donor with common variable immunodeficiency.

There are many counts of this clone. The CDR3 is cut off 3 residues early in the read; its end comes from the germline J gene. This rearrangement joins TRBV20-1 to TRBJ2-7, with D tentatively TRBD1 (6 bases). CDR1 is DFQATT and CDR2 is SNEGSKA in the germline V gene (reference sequence). The CDR3 is 14 amino acids. Trimming took off 1 base at V and 3 bases at J, with 13 bases between the two ends. CDR3 bases read: TGCAGTGCTAGAGGAAGGCAGGGGAACTACGAG. Translated: CSARGRQGNYE. The whole CDR3 protein is CSARGRQGNYEQYF.

There are many counts of this clone. The CDR3 goes on 3 residues after the read ends, and that part is filled in from the germline J gene. The chain employs TRBV18 and TRBJ2-3, with 13 bases identical to TRBD2. The junction had 5 bases not matched to a gene; V was cut back by 1 base and J by 4 bases. Germline lookup yields CDR1 KGHSH and CDR2 LQKENI. The length of the CDR3 is 17 residues. CDR3 protein: CASSPLGLAGAADTQYF. The CDR3 bases that were read are TGTGCCAGCTCACCACTTGGACTAGCGGGAGCAGCAGATACG.

This clone appeared many times. The read finishes 3 residues shy of the CDR3 end, and the germline J gene is used to complete it. V usage is TRBV20-1 and J usage is TRBJ2-3; perhaps D is TRBD1 or TRBD2 (6 bases each). Germline V gene sequence: CDR1 DFQATT, CDR2 SNEGSKA (reference sequence). This CDR3 contains 14 residues. V shed 5 bases and J shed 5 bases, with 17 bases lying between them. CDR3 protein: CSAPGEEWGDTQYF. The DNA read from the CDR3 is TGCAGTGCTCCAGGGGAGGAGTGGGGAGATACG.

Many counts were recorded for this clone. The CDR3 is cut off 3 residues early in the read; its end comes from the germline J gene. The chain has TRBV7-3 and TRBJ1-3, with 7 bases identical to TRBD1. From germline, CDR1 is SGHTA and CDR2 FQGTGA. This CDR3 comprises 13 residues. The CDR3 DNA, read in part, is TGTGCCAGCAGCGGGGATCAGGGGGAGACC. Its translation is CASSGDQGET. The complete CDR3 protein is CASSGDQGETIYF. Full variable domain (rest looked up from reference TRBV7-3 and TRBJ1-3): GAGVSQTPSNKVTEKGKYVELRCDPISGHTALYWYRQSLGQGPEFLIYFQGTGAADDSGLPNDRFFAVRPEGSVSTLKIQRTERGDSAVYLCASSGDQGETIYFGEGSWLTVV.

The table lists this clone with a few counts. The read ends 3 residues early relative to the CDR3; the germline J gene fills the gap. The chain combines TRBV19 with TRBJ2-7; maybe TRBD1 (5 bases). The CDR3 covers 13 residues. Germline CDR1 is LNHDA and CDR2 is SQIVND (reference sequence). V lost 8 bases to trimming and J lost 5 bases, with 16 bases between them. The DNA read from the CDR3 is TGTGCCAGTCAGGACGCTTGGGGCCACGAG. Translation gives CASQDAWGHE. The whole CDR3 reads CASQDAWGHEQYF.

About this clone itself: From the germline J gene comes the end of the CDR3, since the read stops 3 residues before it. The gene calls are TRBV23-1 and TRBJ2-3; 12 positions agree with TRBD2. TRBV23-1 is identified as an open reading frame with a role that is uncertain. V gave up 1 base and J gave up 5 bases; unmatched junction bases: 13. This CDR3 has 19 amino acids. The CDR3 DNA, read in part, is TGCGCCAGCAGTCAATTGTTGCCTAGCGGGAGGGCAGGAAGAGATACG. It is translated as CASSQLLPSGRAGRDT. The whole CDR3 region reads CASSQLLPSGRAGRDTQYF.

In its sample, this clone was seen a few times. The missing CDR3 end, 3 residues past where the read stops, is filled in from the germline J gene. This rearrangement joins TRBV2 to TRBJ1-4; no firm D call. Trimming took off 5 bases at V and 7 bases at J, with 14 bases between the two ends. This CDR3 has 14 residues. Germline CDR1 and CDR2: SNHLY and FYNNEI. The part of the CDR3 DNA that was read is TGTGCCAGCAGTAAGCCACAGCGGGGTGAAAAA. It encodes CASSKPQRGEK. The whole CDR3 protein is CASSKPQRGEKLFF.

Turning to this clone: Coverage ceases 3 residues before the CDR3 finishes, and the germline J gene fills in the end. This chain links TRBV7-9 with TRBJ1-6; unclear D gene. This CDR3 comprises 13 residues. Germline CDR1 and CDR2: SEHNR and FQNEAQ (reference sequence). V was shortened by 4 bases and J by 8 bases, with 9 bases between the two germline ends. CDR3 DNA, as far as it was read: TGTGCCAGCAGCTACCCGAGGGATTCACCC. This codes for CASSYPRDSP. The whole CDR3 protein reads CASSYPRDSPLHF.

This clone turned up a few times. The read halts 3 residues ahead of the CDR3 end, with the missing end drawn from the germline J gene. The chain links TRBV6-2 or TRBV6-3 to TRBJ2-3; 8 bases agree with TRBD1. Germline V gives CDR1 MNHEY, CDR2 SVGEGT. Trimming at V came to 5 bases and at J to 4 bases, leaving 11 bases not matched to a gene. The CDR3 covers 16 residues. CDR3 loop: CASSNLGRGHSDTQYF. Partial CDR3 DNA: TGTGCCAGCAGTAATTTGGGCAGGGGGCATTCAGATACG.

This clone showed up many times. The read stops 3 residues short of the end of the CDR3; the missing end is completed from the germline J gene. This chain connects TRBV18 to TRBJ1-2; 7 positions match TRBD1. This CDR3 has 19 residues. Germline V gene lookup returns CDR1 KGHSH and CDR2 LQKENI. V shed 3 bases, J shed 0 bases, and the junction held 16 bases outside the gene matches. CDR3 sequence reads: CASSPPRTGLSTANYGYTF. CDR3 DNA (partial): TGTGCCAGCTCACCTCCTCGGACAGGCCTAAGCACAGCTAACTATGGC.

With regard to this clone: The read ends 3 residues before the CDR3 terminus; that terminus is restored from the germline J gene. J is TRBJ2-7 and V is TRBV7-2, with TRBD2 matching 8 bases. The V segment lost 4 bases and the J segment 0 bases; nucleotides outside the gene matches: 2. Germline assignment: CDR1 SGHTA and CDR2 FQGNSA. This CDR3 is built from 14 residues. CDR3 DNA, as far as it was read: TGTGCCAGCAGCTCCAGCGGGAGCTCCTACGAG. It yields the protein CASSSSGSSYE. In full, the CDR3 reads CASSSSGSSYEQYF.

This clone was seen only a few times. Sequencing ends 3 residues short of the CDR3 end; the germline J gene provides the rest. The chain links TRBV7-2 to TRBJ1-2; 8 nucleotides match TRBD1. The germline gives CDR1 SGHTA, CDR2 FQGNSA. This CDR3 is built from 17 residues. The junction had 10 bases not matched to a gene; V was cut back by 0 bases and J by 4 bases. The CDR3 loop is CASSLARYVRGPYGYTF. The sequenced part of the CDR3 DNA is TGTGCCAGCAGCTTAGCACGTTACGTCAGGGGGCCCTATGGC.

Comments on this clone: The CDR3 goes on 3 residues after the read ends, and that part is filled in from the germline J gene. V and J are TRBV19 and TRBJ2-4; 7 bases map to TRBD2. CDR1 is LNHDA, CDR2 SQIVND, per germline (reference sequence). The CDR3 extends over 15 amino acids. The V and J ends lost 0 bases and 1 base, in that order; junction bases with no gene match: 0. CDR3 in amino acids: CASSIDGGAKNIQYF. The part of the CDR3 DNA that was read is TGTGCCAGTAGTATAGACGGGGGGGCCAAAAACATT.

A few counts support this clone. The read stops 3 residues short of the end of the CDR3; the missing end is completed from the germline J gene. This sequence joins TRBV19 and TRBJ1-2; D is unresolved. The CDR3 covers 12 residues. Trimming shortened V by 5 bases and J by 1 base, and 5 bases separated the two germline ends. Germline V CDR1 and CDR2: LNHDA, SQIVND (reference sequence). The covered CDR3 bases are TGTGCCAGTAGTCCGCGTAACTATGGC. Encoded protein: CASSPRNYG. The whole CDR3 sequence is CASSPRNYGYTF.

This clone was seen more than once but under ten times. The read ends 3 residues shy of where the CDR3 ends; the end is completed using the germline J gene. The chain is built from TRBV19 and TRBJ2-5, with 8 bases matching TRBD1. The CDR3 is 14 residues long. Germline values: CDR1 LNHDA, CDR2 SQIVND (reference sequence). J gave up 7 bases and V 5 bases, and 9 bases lay outside the gene matches. CDR3 residues: CASSPSQGAVTQYF. The CDR3 bases that were read are TGTGCCAGTAGTCCTTCCCAGGGGGCAGTGACC.

In this sample, this clone turned up many times. The read terminates 3 residues before the CDR3 end, so the remaining end is supplied by the germline J gene. The chain is built from TRBV7-9 and TRBJ2-7; D is perhaps TRBD1 (5 bases). Germline CDR1 and CDR2: SEHNR and FQNEAQ (reference sequence). Trimming removed 5 bases from V and 2 bases from J, with 16 bases in between. There are 15 residues in the CDR3. CDR3 loop: CASSPDTNPPYEQYF. The part of the CDR3 DNA that was read is TGTGCCAGCAGCCCGGACACCAATCCTCCCTACGAG. Full variable domain (outside the CDR3, taken from reference TRBV7-9 and TRBJ2-7): DTGVSQNPRHKITKRGQNVTFRCDPISEHNRLYWYRQTLGQGPEFLTYFQNEAQLEKSRLLSDRFSAERPKGSFSTLEIQRTEQGDSAMYLCASSPDTNPPYEQYFGPGTRLTVT.

There are many counts of this clone. The read falls 3 residues short of the CDR3 end, and the missing part is taken from the germline J gene. This sequence joins TRBV2 and TRBJ2-7; TRBD2 matches 10 bases. Trimming took 6 bases from V and 5 from J; bases not matched to a gene: 4. The V gene's germline CDR1 is SNHLY and CDR2 FYNNEI. CDR3 length: 13 residues. Partial CDR3 DNA: TGTGCCAGCAGGCTAGCGGGAGCCCACGAG. This sequence encodes CASRLAGAHE. The full-length CDR3 reads as CASRLAGAHEQYF.

Only a few counts were recorded for this clone. The observed sequence ends 3 residues before the CDR3 terminus, with the missing tail filled in from the germline J gene. The genes are TRBV20-1 and TRBJ2-3; 9 bases align to TRBD2. CDR3 length equals 15 residues. The ends lost 5 bases at V and 5 bases at J; junction bases unmatched: 11. Germline V lookup: CDR1 DFQATT, CDR2 SNEGSKA (reference sequence). The CDR3 loop is CSARSLAGIGDTQYF. The CDR3 DNA, read in part, is TGCAGTGCTCGCTCCCTAGCGGGAATTGGAGATACG.

This clone was seen many times. Sequencing ends 3 residues short of the CDR3 end; the germline J gene provides the rest. The V call is TRBV29-1, the J call TRBJ1-1; the D gene is possibly TRBD1 (5 bases). Germline V gene lookup returns CDR1 SQVTM and CDR2 ANQGSEA. The CDR3 runs 12 residues. The CDR3 DNA, read in part, is TGCAGCGTTGAAGATGGCAGGGCGGAA. Amino acid sequence: CSVEDGRAE. The whole CDR3 region reads CSVEDGRAEAFF.

This clone was seen more than once but under ten times. Sequencing ends 3 residues short of the CDR3 end; the germline J gene provides the rest. This rearrangement joins TRBV6-2 or TRBV6-3 to TRBJ1-1; TRBD1 aligns across 7 bases. The CDR3 is 17 residues long. The ends lost 0 bases at V and 0 bases at J; junction bases unmatched: 7. Germline CDR1 reads MNHEY; CDR2 reads SVGEGT. The part of the CDR3 DNA that was read is TGTGCCAGCAGTTACTCGCCAACCGGGACAGTGAACACTGAA. Protein product: CASSYSPTGTVNTE. The CDR3 in full is CASSYSPTGTVNTEAFF.

This clone was detected many times. The sequenced fragment ends 3 residues before the CDR3 boundary, so the rest is inferred from the germline J gene. This chain links TRBV20-1 with TRBJ1-6, with D perhaps TRBD1 (5 bases). V lost 0 bases to trimming and J lost 7 bases, with 19 bases between them. Germline CDR1 and CDR2: DFQATT and SNEGSKA (reference sequence). The CDR3 covers 17 residues. The CDR3 protein is CSARDGQGRGTNSPLHF. The part of the CDR3 DNA that was read is TGCAGTGCTAGAGACGGCCAGGGAAGGGGTACGAATTCACCC.

This clone was recorded a few times. Read sequence stops 3 residues before the CDR3 end, and the germline J gene provides the missing end. V is TRBV19 and J is TRBJ1-5; tentatively, D is TRBD1 (6 bases). Trimming cost V 7 bases and J 5 bases, with 18 bases left between them. Germline V gives CDR1 LNHDA, CDR2 SQIVND (reference sequence). The CDR3 runs 15 residues. The CDR3 reads CASTLDSRGHQPQHF. CDR3 bases read: TGTGCCAGTACTCTGGACAGTCGAGGGCATCAGCCC.

The CDR3: CASSIEGTRLEKLFF. The sequenced part of the CDR3 DNA is TGTGCCAGTAGTATAGAAGGGACTCGGCTTGAAAAA. This chain connects TRBV19 to TRBJ1-4, with D tentatively TRBD1 (5 bases). The CDR3 end falls 3 residues outside the read, so it is completed with the germline J gene. The V gene's germline CDR1 is LNHDA and CDR2 SQIVND (reference sequence). CDR3 length: 15 residues. V shed 0 bases and J shed 7 bases, with 12 bases lying between them.

This clone occurred many times. The sequence runs out 3 residues before the end of the CDR3; the remainder is reconstructed from the germline J gene. The chain joins TRBV2 to TRBJ2-3; 8 bases map to TRBD1. Germline assignment: CDR1 SNHLY and CDR2 FYNNEI. The CDR3 loop spans 15 amino acids. J lost 4 bases, V lost 7 bases, and 10 bases had no gene match. The CDR3 bases that were read are TGTGCCAGCAAATTAGGACAGGGCATAGCAGATACG. Translated, it gives CASKLGQGIADT. The CDR3 in its entirety is CASKLGQGIADTQYF.

Worth noting for this clone: An end of the junction differs from the germline gene, which may be a read error. CDR3 sequence reads: CASSDSLYEQYF. Incomplete CDR3 DNA: TGTGCCAGCAGTGACTCACTTTACGAG. The chain has TRBV6-2 or TRBV6-3 and TRBJ2-7; no clear D gene. The observed sequence ends 3 residues before the CDR3 terminus, with the missing tail filled in from the germline J gene. This CDR3 spans 12 amino acids. CDR1 MNHEY and CDR2 SVGEGT come from the germline V gene.

This clone was counted at least ten times. The observed sequence ends 3 residues before the CDR3 terminus, with the missing tail filled in from the germline J gene. The rearrangement uses TRBV27 and TRBJ1-5; D gene ambiguous. Per germline, CDR1 MNHEY and CDR2 SMNVEV (reference sequence). V shed 3 bases and J shed 6 bases, with 6 bases lying between them. The CDR3 is 12 residues long. CDR3 bases read: TGTGCCAGCAGTTTTAGTGGTCAGCCC. Encoded protein: CASSFSGQP. The entire CDR3 protein is CASSFSGQPQHF.

There are many counts of this clone. The missing CDR3 end, 3 residues past where the read stops, is filled in from the germline J gene. The chain carries TRBV20-1 and TRBJ1-5, with 7 bases that match TRBD1. The CDR3 spans 14 residues. Trimming at V came to 6 bases and at J to 0 bases, leaving 5 bases not matched to a gene. Germline V lookup: CDR1 DFQATT, CDR2 SNEGSKA (reference sequence). The CDR3 is CSARDSLSNQPQHF. The covered CDR3 bases are TGCAGTGCCAGGGACAGTCTTAGCAATCAGCCC.

This clone has ten or more counts. The observed sequence ends 3 residues before the CDR3 terminus, with the missing tail filled in from the germline J gene. The V call is TRBV20-1, the J call TRBJ2-5; the match to TRBD2 covers 7 bases. The V gene end was trimmed by 0 bases and the J gene end by 6 bases; junction bases not matched to a gene: 7. The germline V gene has CDR1 DFQATT and CDR2 SNEGSKA (reference sequence). The length of the CDR3 is 14 residues. The CDR3 loop is CSARDGGGRKTQYF. The part of the CDR3 DNA that was read is TGCAGTGCTAGAGATGGGGGGGGACGAAAGACC.

This clone showed up many times. The sequenced fragment ends 3 residues before the CDR3 boundary, so the rest is inferred from the germline J gene. The rearrangement uses TRBV11-2 and TRBJ1-4, with 11 nucleotides matching TRBD1. There are 15 residues in the CDR3. The V and J ends lost 1 base and 8 bases, in that order; junction bases with no gene match: 3. CDR1 and CDR2 from the germline V gene are SGHAT and FQNNGV. Incomplete CDR3 DNA: TGTGCCAGCAGCTTAGGGACAGGGGGCTCCGAAAAA. Protein: CASSLGTGGSEK. The entire CDR3 is CASSLGTGGSEKLFF.